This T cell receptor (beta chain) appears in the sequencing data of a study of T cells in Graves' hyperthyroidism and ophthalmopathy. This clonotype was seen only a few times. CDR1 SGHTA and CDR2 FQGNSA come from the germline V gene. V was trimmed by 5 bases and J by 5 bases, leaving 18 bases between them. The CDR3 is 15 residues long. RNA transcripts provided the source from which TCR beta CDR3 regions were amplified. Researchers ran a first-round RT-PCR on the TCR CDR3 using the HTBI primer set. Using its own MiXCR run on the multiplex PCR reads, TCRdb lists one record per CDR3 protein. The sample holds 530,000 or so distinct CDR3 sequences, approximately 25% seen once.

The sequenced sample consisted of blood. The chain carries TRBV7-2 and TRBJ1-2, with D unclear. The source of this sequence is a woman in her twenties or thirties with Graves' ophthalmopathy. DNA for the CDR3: TGTGCCAGCAGCCCTGACAACAACCCAGCTTATGGCTACACCTTC. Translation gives CASSPDNNPAYGYTF.